One sample yielded the 8 T cell receptor beta chains listed below, sequenced in a study of cytomegalovirus exposure and HLA in healthy donors. 60 Vbeta and 13 Jbeta primers were used in PCR. Data came from immunoSEQ multiplex PCR; TCRdb stores just in-frame clones and leaves some out. Altogether some 130,000 clones are present, 65% to 80% being singletons, with the ten largest covering approximately 4.5%. Sequences were obtained from PBMCs. These receptors were collected from a male donor in good health and CMV-seropositive.

The V gene is TRBV5-1, the J gene TRBJ1-1, with D uncertain. The CDR3 totals 15 residues. Trimming took off 0 bases at V and 6 bases at J, with 15 bases between the two ends. Germline V gene data show CDR1 as SGHRS and CDR2 as YFSETQ. CDR3 amino acids: CASSLGGGLRAEAFF. As DNA, the CDR3 is TGCGCCAGCAGCTTGGGCGGCGGTCTTCGGGCTGAAGCTTTCTTT.

The gene calls are TRBV27 and TRBJ2-7; 9 bases are a match to TRBD1. Germline assignment: CDR1 MNHEY and CDR2 SMNVEV (reference sequence). This CDR3 has 14 amino acids. The V and J ends lost 6 bases and 3 bases, in that order; junction bases with no gene match: 6. This chain's CDR3 is CASRTGTGIYEQYF. In DNA form, the CDR3 reads TGTGCCAGCAGGACCGGGACAGGGATCTACGAGCAGTACTTC.

V usage is TRBV9 and J usage is TRBJ2-5; 13 positions agree with TRBD2. Trimming removed 2 bases from V and 5 bases from J; junction bases left unmatched: 6. The CDR3 consists of 16 residues. Germline V lookup: CDR1 SGDLS, CDR2 YYNGEE. The CDR3: CASSVTSGGAQETQYF. In nucleotides, the CDR3 is TGTGCCAGCAGCGTCACTAGCGGGGGGGCCCAGGAGACCCAGTACTTC.

The rearrangement links TRBV28 to TRBJ2-7; D is ambiguous. Germline V gives CDR1 MDHEN, CDR2 SYDVKM. The CDR3 sequence is 14 residues long. V shed 6 bases and J shed 2 bases, with 14 bases lying between them. The CDR3 bases are TGTGCCAGCAGCCAAACCGGGTTCCCCTACGAGCAGTACTTC. Its protein is CASSQTGFPYEQYF.

The chain uses TRBV5-1 and TRBJ1-1; 9 bases are a match to TRBD1. This CDR3 is 15 amino acids long. CDR1 and CDR2 from the germline V gene are SGHRS and YFSETQ. Unmatched junction bases numbered 4, after V lost 4 bases and J lost 0 bases. CDR3 sequence: CASSDTGGMNTEAFF. The CDR3 coding sequence is TGCGCCAGCAGCGATACAGGGGGCATGAACACTGAAGCTTTCTTT.

In this sample, this clone turned up a few times. The V and J genes are TRBV18 and TRBJ2-5, with a possible D match to TRBD2 (5 bases). Germline-derived CDR1 and CDR2 are KGHSH and LQKENI. V lost 3 bases to trimming and J lost 5 bases, with 16 bases between them. The CDR3 is 15 residues long. The CDR3 DNA reads TGTGCCAGCTCACCGGTCAAGGGAGTCCAGGAGACCCAGTACTTC. Translated: CASSPVKGVQETQYF.

This sequence joins TRBV5-4 and TRBJ2-3; no definite D call. CDR3 length equals 13 residues. The V end lost 2 bases, the J end lost 4 bases, and 8 bases lay between the germline ends. Germline loops: CDR1 SGHNT, CDR2 YYREEE (reference sequence). The CDR3 protein is CASSLVQSDTQYF. The DNA of the CDR3 is TGTGCCAGCAGCTTAGTACAGTCAGATACGCAGTATTTT.

This chain joins TRBV7-2 and TRBJ2-2, with D maybe TRBD2 (6 bases). This CDR3 is 18 amino acids long. Trimming pared 1 base from V and 5 bases from J, leaving 20 bases between. Per germline, CDR1 SGHTA and CDR2 FQGNSA. CDR3: CASSLETASAMLTGELFF. CDR3 bases: TGTGCCAGCAGCTTAGAAACGGCTAGCGCTATGTTGACCGGGGAGCTGTTTTTT.